This T cell receptor (beta chain) was recovered during a study of shared T cell receptors in the human thymus. The protocol was immunoSEQ multiplex PCR, while the TCRdb copy is restricted to in-frame clones and leaves out a portion. This sample has hundreds of thousands of clones; roughly 88% occur once, and the top ten carry around 0.0099%. In germline, CDR1 is SNHLY, CDR2 FYNNEI. V was pared by 6 bases and J by 12 bases, with 24 bases between. This CDR3 has 15 amino acids. This same sample was also part of a study on human thymus T cells. From that paper: Those donating were healthy Finnish infants in corrective surgery for congenital heart defects. Thymus was obtained from resections taken during corrective heart surgery. Thymic and blood repertoires showed apparently biased V and J gene usage. What related research reported was that thymic repertoires overlapped highly among unrelated individuals.

The origin of this receptor is a girl less than two years old with a congenital heart defect. The sequencing input was thymocytes. The chain joins TRBV2 to TRBJ2-1, with a possible D match to TRBD1 (5 bases). The CDR3 here is CASSLRPSDTPGQFF. The CDR3 nucleotides read TGTGCCAGCAGCTTAAGACCCTCGGACACCCCCGGGCAGTTCTTC.